Below, 19 T cell receptor beta chains from the same sample are listed, as sequenced in a study of T cells in Graves' hyperthyroidism and ophthalmopathy. TCR beta CDR3 sequences were amplified from RNA transcripts. An initial round of RT-PCR targeting the TCR CDR3 relied on the HTBI primer set. MiXCR, applied by TCRdb to the multiplex PCR reads, yields one record per CDR3 protein. The sample yields around 340,000 distinct CDR3 sequences, approximately 16% seen once. Source material: blood. All receptors come from a man aged 25 to 45 with Graves' hyperthyroidism.

This clonotype was seen more than once but under ten times. The chain employs TRBV6-1 and TRBJ1-2, with a possible D match to TRBD1 (5 bases). Trimming stripped 7 bases from V and 7 bases from J, with 19 bases between. The CDR3 covers 14 residues. Germline CDR1 MNHNS, CDR2 SASEGT. This CDR3 is CASTITRGEGGYTF. The CDR3 DNA follows: TGTGCCAGCACCATCACCCGGGGCGAGGGTGGCTACACCTTC.

This clonotype was detected many times. This chain links TRBV20-1 with TRBJ1-1, with 11 bases that match TRBD1. The J segment lost 1 base and the V segment lost 2 bases, leaving 6 bases of the junction unmatched. Per germline, CDR1 DFQATT and CDR2 SNEGSKA (reference sequence). This CDR3 is 16 amino acids long. The CDR3 coding sequence is TGCAGTGCTAGACTCGCGGGACAGGGGGGGAACACTGAAGCTTTCTTT. Amino acids: CSARLAGQGGNTEAFF.

This clonotype was seen more than once but under ten times. This chain links TRBV18 with TRBJ1-4, with D unresolved. Trimming took 0 bases from V and 5 from J, leaving 4 bases between them. Germline CDR1 KGHSH, CDR2 LQKENI. The CDR3 is made up of 13 amino acids. The CDR3 here is CASSPPGNEKLFF. CDR3 DNA: TGTGCCAGCTCACCACCCGGGAATGAAAAACTGTTTTTT.

This clonotype was recorded many times. The chain joins TRBV11-2 to TRBJ2-3; TRBD1 agrees at 10 bases. The CDR3 runs 19 residues. V was clipped by 5 bases and J by 2 bases; unmatched bases: 16. Germline values: CDR1 SGHAT, CDR2 FQNNGV. CDR3 in amino acids: CASSDGTFTGTGDTDTQYF. DNA for the CDR3: TGTGCCAGCAGCGACGGAACATTTACCGGGACAGGGGACACAGATACGCAGTATTTT.

In its sample, this clonotype was seen many times. The J gene is TRBJ2-1, the V gene TRBV30, with 10 bases matching TRBD2. This CDR3 contains 15 residues. J was trimmed by 10 bases and V by 0 bases; bases with no gene match: 9. Germline CDR1 and CDR2: GTSNPN and SVGIG (reference sequence). The CDR3 DNA reads as TGTGCCTGGAGTGTAGGTCTAGCGGGGGCTTACGAGCAGTTCTTC. It translates to CAWSVGLAGAYEQFF. Variable domain in full (rest from reference TRBV30 and TRBJ2-1): SQTIHQWPATLVQPVGSPLSLECTVEGTSNPNLYWYRQAAGRGLQLLFYSVGIGQISSEVPQNLSASRPQDRQFILSSKKLLLSDSGFYLCAWSVGLAGAYEQFFGPGTRLTVL.

This clonotype was recorded many times. The chain recombines TRBV28 with TRBJ1-1, with D possibly TRBD1 on 6 matching bases. Per the germline V gene, CDR1 is MDHEN and CDR2 is SYDVKM. V lost 0 bases and J lost 4, with 9 bases in between. CDR3 size: 14 residues. CDR3 DNA: TGTGCCAGCAGTTTATGGGGGGGGGCCACTGAAGCTTTCTTT. Translating gives CASSLWGGATEAFF.

In this sample, this clonotype turned up many times. The chain uses TRBV27 and TRBJ2-7; 8 bases match TRBD1. Per the germline V gene, CDR1 is MNHEY and CDR2 is SMNVEV (reference sequence). CDR3 size: 13 residues. V lost 5 bases to trimming and J lost 5 bases; unmatched junction nucleotides: 5. The CDR3 reads CASSTQGANEQYF. For the CDR3, the DNA is TGTGCCAGCAGTACCCAGGGGGCGAACGAGCAGTACTTC.

This clonotype was picked up a small number of times. The genes are TRBV6-1 and TRBJ2-3; D remains unclear. The CDR3 runs to 13 residues. Trimming cost V 6 bases and J 0 bases, with 7 bases left between them. The germline V gene has CDR1 MNHNS and CDR2 SASEGT. The CDR3 DNA sequence: TGTGCCAGCAGCCGCGGAAGCACAGATACGCAGTATTTT. Translating gives CASSRGSTDTQYF.

Only a few counts were recorded for this clonotype. The rearrangement uses TRBV2 and TRBJ1-3, with D tentatively TRBD1 (5 bases). CDR3 length: 13 amino acids. Trimming pared 8 bases from V and 2 bases from J, leaving 10 bases between. The V gene's germline CDR1 is SNHLY and CDR2 FYNNEI. CDR3 DNA: TGTGCCAGCGCGGCGGGGCCTGGAAACACCATATATTTT. Its protein product is CASAAGPGNTIYF.

The genes are TRBV18 and TRBJ1-1; perhaps TRBD1 as D (5 bases). Trimming took 7 bases from V and 1 from J, leaving 10 bases between them. Germline CDR1 KGHSH, CDR2 LQKENI. This CDR3 is built from 13 residues. Written as DNA, the CDR3 is TGTGCCAGCTGGGGCCTGAGGAACACTGAAGCTTTCTTT. Encoded protein: CASWGLRNTEAFF.

This clonotype was recorded at least ten times. The J gene is TRBJ2-7, the V gene TRBV18, with D perhaps matching TRBD2 (6 bases). In germline, CDR1 is KGHSH, CDR2 LQKENI. The V end lost 1 base, the J end lost 6 bases, and 10 bases lay between the germline ends. CDR3 length equals 13 residues. As DNA, the CDR3 is TGTGCCAGCTCACCACTTGGAGGGAGCGAGCAGTACTTC. Residues: CASSPLGGSEQYF.

This clonotype was seen only a few times. This sequence joins TRBV7-8 and TRBJ1-2; maybe TRBD1 (5 bases). V was shortened by 5 bases and J by 6 bases, with 25 bases between the two germline ends. The germline gives CDR1 SGHVS, CDR2 FQNEAQ. The CDR3 sequence is 17 residues long. CDR3 nucleotide sequence: TGTGCCAGCAGCCTTAAGAGTGGGACGGAGACCCTTCATGGCTACACCTTC. This codes for CASSLKSGTETLHGYTF.

This rearrangement joins TRBV9 to TRBJ2-3; D is unresolved. CDR1 is SGDLS, CDR2 YYNGEE, per germline. Between the trimmed V and J ends, which lost 0 bases and 2 bases, there was a span of 10 bases. The CDR3 extends over 15 amino acids. The CDR3 sequence: CASSVDFRYTDTQYF. The CDR3 bases are TGTGCCAGCAGCGTAGACTTCCGATACACAGATACGCAGTATTTT.

This clonotype was seen many times. The CDR3 loop reads CAISESYNEQFF. The CDR3 coding sequence is TGTGCCATCAGTGAGTCGTACAATGAGCAGTTCTTC. This chain links TRBV10-3 with TRBJ2-1; D is undetermined. The CDR3 covers 12 residues. Germline CDR1 reads ENHRY; CDR2 reads SYGVKD. Trimming pared 0 bases from V and 4 bases from J, leaving 1 base between.

This clonotype was observed many times. The chain recombines TRBV2 with TRBJ1-1; D is ambiguous. The CDR3 covers 13 residues. Deletions cut 3 bases from V and 1 base from J, with 6 bases between. CDR1 and CDR2 from the germline V gene are SNHLY and FYNNEI. In nucleotides, the CDR3 is TGTGCCAGCAGTGATGAGGGGAACACTGAAGCTTTCTTT. Its translation: CASSDEGNTEAFF.

This clonotype has a handful of counts. V usage is TRBV6-1 and J usage is TRBJ2-2, with a possible D match to TRBD1 (6 bases). The CDR3 sequence is 14 residues long. The germline CDR1 and CDR2 sequences are MNHNS and SASEGT. Deletions cut 6 bases from V and 5 bases from J, with 13 bases between. CDR3 DNA: TGTGCCAGCAGAGCCTTGGACAGAACCGGGGAGCTGTTTTTT. Protein product: CASRALDRTGELFF.

Only a few counts were recorded for this clonotype. The rearrangement joins TRBV15 to TRBJ2-3; D might be TRBD1 (6 bases). V lost 6 bases and J lost 4, with 20 bases in between. The V gene's germline CDR1 is LNHNV and CDR2 YYDKDF (reference sequence). This CDR3 is 16 amino acids long. DNA for the CDR3: TGTGCCACCAGTGGCCCGCCGGGACATTCCCCAGATACGCAGTATTTT. Protein sequence: CATSGPPGHSPDTQYF.

This clonotype was counted many times. The V call is TRBV27, the J call TRBJ2-1; D is possibly TRBD2 (6 bases). Germline CDR1 is MNHEY and CDR2 is SMNVEV (reference sequence). Trimming took 3 bases from V and 4 from J, leaving 13 bases between them. There are 15 residues in the CDR3. CDR3 DNA sequence: TGTGCCAGCAGTTTGGGGGGTCCTAGGTACAATGAGCAGTTCTTC. This translates into CASSLGGPRYNEQFF.

This CDR3 reads CASSTPLRAPYNEQFF. In DNA, the CDR3 is TGTGCCAGCAGTACCCCTCTGAGGGCCCCCTACAATGAGCAGTTCTTC. V is TRBV6-1 and J is TRBJ2-1, with TRBD2 as a possible D gene (5 bases). Trimming took off 5 bases at V and 2 bases at J, with 16 bases between the two ends. The germline V gene encodes CDR1 MNHNS and CDR2 SASEGT. The CDR3 runs 16 residues.